The 16 T cell receptor beta chains reported below all come from one sample, sequenced in a study of cytomegalovirus exposure and HLA in healthy donors. The PCR used 60 Vbeta and 13 Jbeta primers. Generated by immunoSEQ multiplex PCR, the TCRdb table keeps only in-frame clones and is missing some. The table for this sample gives 220,000 or so clones. Sequencing used PBMCs. These receptors were taken from a girl aged 2 to 10 in good health and CMV-seropositive.

The chain is built from TRBV15 and TRBJ2-7; TRBD2 aligns across 8 bases. The trim removed 3 bases at V and 2 bases at J, leaving 3 bases unmatched. CDR3 length: 14 residues. In germline, CDR1 is LNHNV, CDR2 YYDKDF (reference sequence). Here the CDR3 reads CATSRTSVTYEQYF. The CDR3 DNA follows: TGTGCCACCAGCAGGACTAGCGTCACCTACGAGCAGTACTTC. Drawing the rest from reference TRBV15 and TRBJ2-7, the complete variable domain is DAMVIQNPRYQVTQFGKPVTLSCSQTLNHNVMYWYQQKSSQAPKLLFHYYDKDFNNEADTPDNFQSRRPNTSFCFLDIRSPGLGDTAMYLCATSRTSVTYEQYFGPGTRLTVT.

The J gene is TRBJ2-7, the V gene TRBV7-2; 12 positions agree with TRBD2. V was pared by 1 base and J by 4 bases, with 5 bases of the junction left unmatched. The length of the CDR3 is 16 residues. CDR1 and CDR2 (germline): SGHTA, FQGNSA. The CDR3 DNA sequence: TGTGCCAGCAGCTTAGAGGCTAGCGGGAGGGCTTACGAGCAGTACTTC. Translating it yields CASSLEASGRAYEQYF.

The rearrangement joins TRBV6-1 to TRBJ2-1; 10 bases agree with TRBD1. The germline V gene encodes CDR1 MNHNS and CDR2 SASEGT. V was clipped by 5 bases and J by 9 bases; unmatched bases: 4. This CDR3 is 13 amino acids long. In DNA form, the CDR3 reads TGTGCCAGCAGTCGACAGGGGGCGGGTGAGCAGTTCTTC. Amino acids: CASSRQGAGEQFF.

This rearrangement joins TRBV27 to TRBJ2-1; D not certain. Germline CDR1 is MNHEY and CDR2 is SMNVEV (reference sequence). With 5 bases removed from V and 10 bases from J, the gap between germline ends came to 12 bases. The CDR3 loop spans 12 amino acids. CDR3 protein: CASSLPKQEQFF. DNA for the CDR3: TGTGCCAGCAGTCTACCAAAACAGGAGCAGTTCTTC.

Here the CDR3 DNA reads TGCGCCAGCACACTACCGCTAGCGGGAAGAGGTGATACGCAGTATTTT. This gives the protein CASTLPLAGRGDTQYF. The chain employs TRBV5-1 and TRBJ2-3; 9 nucleotides agree with TRBD2. The germline V gene has CDR1 SGHRS and CDR2 YFSETQ. The CDR3 has 16 amino acids. Trimming cost V 6 bases and J 6 bases; bases outside gene matches: 14.

The chain carries TRBV5-4 and TRBJ2-1; 8 bases agree with TRBD2. This CDR3 is 14 amino acids long. J was trimmed by 9 bases and V by 3 bases; bases with no gene match: 8. Looked up from germline, CDR1 is SGHNT and CDR2 is YYREEE (reference sequence). CDR3: CASSSPGLGSEQFF. Here the CDR3 DNA reads TGTGCCAGCAGCTCTCCGGGACTAGGATCTGAGCAGTTCTTC.

The chain combines TRBV5-8 with TRBJ2-1, with 9 bases lining up with TRBD2. After removal of 1 base from V and 7 bases from J, the junction contained 12 bases not matched to a gene. CDR1 is SGHTS and CDR2 is YDEGEE in the germline V gene. CDR3 length: 17 amino acids. The CDR3 nucleotides are TGTGCCAGCAGCTTGAACCCTGCTAGCGGGAATTTTAATGAGCAGTTCTTC. Translated, it gives CASSLNPASGNFNEQFF.

This rearrangement joins TRBV5-6 to TRBJ2-7; 8 positions match TRBD1. Germline values: CDR1 SGHDT, CDR2 YYEEEE. The CDR3 has 14 amino acids. J was trimmed by 3 bases and V by 6 bases; bases with no gene match: 8. The CDR3 DNA reads TGTGCCAGCACCCCCCGAGACAGGGGCTACGAGCAGTACTTC. Translation: CASTPRDRGYEQYF.

The V gene is TRBV27, the J gene TRBJ2-5, with D maybe TRBD1 (6 bases). CDR1 is MNHEY, CDR2 SMNVEV, per germline (reference sequence). The CDR3 loop spans 15 amino acids. Deletions cut 0 bases from V and 1 base from J, with 9 bases between. CDR3 in amino acids: CASSLSRQVQETQYF. CDR3 nucleotides: TGTGCCAGCAGTTTATCGCGACAGGTCCAAGAGACCCAGTACTTC.

The chain combines TRBV6-5 with TRBJ2-5; D gene ambiguous. The V and J ends lost 6 bases and 5 bases respectively, with 10 bases between them. Germline CDR1 and CDR2: MNHEY and SVGAGI. The CDR3 has 12 amino acids. The CDR3 DNA follows: TGTGCCAGCAGCCCGTCGCGCGAGACCCAGTACTTC. It specifies CASSPSRETQYF.

The V gene is TRBV6-5, the J gene TRBJ1-4; the D gene is possibly TRBD1 (5 bases). V lost 4 bases to trimming and J lost 7 bases, with 19 bases between them. Germline V gene lookup returns CDR1 MNHEY and CDR2 SVGAGI. The CDR3 is made up of 16 amino acids. CDR3 nucleotides: TGTGCCAGCAGTTCTTACTCGACGGGGGGTATTGAAAAACTGTTTTTT. It translates to CASSSYSTGGIEKLFF.

The CDR3 spells CASSLTVGQVPSGNTIYF. The CDR3 DNA reads TGTGCCAGCAGCTTAACGGTGGGACAGGTACCGTCTGGAAACACCATATATTTT. V gene TRBV11-2 combines with J gene TRBJ1-3; 8 bases map to TRBD1. V gave up 2 bases and J gave up 1 base; unmatched junction bases: 10. Looked up from germline, CDR1 is SGHAT and CDR2 is FQNNGV. CDR3 length: 18 amino acids.

The chain has TRBV5-1 and TRBJ2-5; 8 nucleotides align to TRBD1. The CDR3 loop spans 14 amino acids. The V gene end was trimmed by 5 bases and the J gene end by 1 base; junction bases not matched to a gene: 4. CDR1 is SGHRS and CDR2 is YFSETQ in the germline V gene. The CDR3 DNA reads as TGCGCCAGCAGTCGGGGACAGGTCCAAGAGACCCAGTACTTC. It codes for CASSRGQVQETQYF. Using reference TRBV5-1 and TRBJ2-5 for the parts outside the CDR3, the full variable domain is KAGVTQTPRYLIKTRGQQVTLSCSPISGHRSVSWYQQTPGQGLQFLFEYFSETQRNKGNFPGRFSGRQFSNSRSEMNVSTLELGDSALYLCASSRGQVQETQYFGPGTRLLVL.

The chain couples TRBV6-5 to TRBJ2-1; TRBD1 matches at 7 bases. Germline V lookup: CDR1 MNHEY, CDR2 SVGAGI. The CDR3 is 14 residues long. J was trimmed by 1 base and V by 5 bases; bases with no gene match: 2. This chain's CDR3 is CASSPRGSYNEQFF. The CDR3 coding sequence is TGTGCCAGCAGTCCCAGGGGGTCCTACAATGAGCAGTTCTTC.

The chain uses TRBV28 and TRBJ2-3; D perhaps matches TRBD2 (5 bases). This CDR3 region has 13 residues. CDR1 is MDHEN, CDR2 SYDVKM, per germline. V lost 2 bases to trimming and J lost 3 bases, with 6 bases between them. CDR3 DNA sequence: TGTGCCAGCAGTTTAGAGGGAACAGATACGCAGTATTTT. This encodes CASSLEGTDTQYF.

The V gene is TRBV2, the J gene TRBJ1-1; D unclear. The CDR3 consists of 13 residues. CDR1 is SNHLY, CDR2 FYNNEI, per germline. V was shortened by 0 bases and J by 2 bases, with 4 bases between the two germline ends. The CDR3 DNA is TGTGCCAGCAGTGAAGCGGCAAACACTGAAGCTTTCTTT. Translating gives CASSEAANTEAFF.